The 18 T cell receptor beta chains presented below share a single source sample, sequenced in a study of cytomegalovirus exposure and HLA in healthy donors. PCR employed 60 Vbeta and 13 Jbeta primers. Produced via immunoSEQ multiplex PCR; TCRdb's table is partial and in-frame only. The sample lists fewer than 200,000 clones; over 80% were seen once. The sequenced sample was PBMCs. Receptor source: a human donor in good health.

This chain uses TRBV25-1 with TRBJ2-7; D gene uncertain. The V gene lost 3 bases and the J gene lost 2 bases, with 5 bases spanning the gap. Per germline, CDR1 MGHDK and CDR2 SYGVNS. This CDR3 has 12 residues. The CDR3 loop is CASSDLTYEQYF. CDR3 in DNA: TGTGCCAGCAGTGACCTAACCTACGAGCAGTACTTC.

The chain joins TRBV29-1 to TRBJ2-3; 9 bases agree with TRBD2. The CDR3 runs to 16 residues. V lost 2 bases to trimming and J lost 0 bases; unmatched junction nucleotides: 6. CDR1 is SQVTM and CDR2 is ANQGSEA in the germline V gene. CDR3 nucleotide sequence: TGCAGCGTTGAACCTAGCGGGGCCATAAGCACAGATACGCAGTATTTT. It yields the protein CSVEPSGAISTDTQYF.

This CDR3 is CASSEARGSRDGETQYF. CDR3 DNA sequence: TGTGCCAGCAGTGAAGCCCGAGGGAGTCGGGATGGAGAGACCCAGTACTTC. This chain joins TRBV6-1 and TRBJ2-5, with a possible D match to TRBD2 (5 bases). Per germline, CDR1 MNHNS and CDR2 SASEGT. CDR3 length equals 17 residues. V dropped 0 bases and J dropped 4 bases, with 18 bases sitting between them.

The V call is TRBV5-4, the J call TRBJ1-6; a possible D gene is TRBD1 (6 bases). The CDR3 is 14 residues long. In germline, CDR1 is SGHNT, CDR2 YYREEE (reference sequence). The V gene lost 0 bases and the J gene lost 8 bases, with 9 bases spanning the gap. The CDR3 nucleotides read TGTGCCAGCAGCTTGGAAGGGGGGGATTCACCCCTCCACTTT. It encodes CASSLEGGDSPLHF.

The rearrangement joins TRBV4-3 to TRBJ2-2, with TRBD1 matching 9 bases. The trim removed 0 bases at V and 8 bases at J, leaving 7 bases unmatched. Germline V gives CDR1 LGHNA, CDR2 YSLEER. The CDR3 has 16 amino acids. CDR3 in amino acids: CASSQDFGTGSGELFF. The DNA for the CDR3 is TGCGCCAGCAGCCAAGACTTCGGGACAGGGTCGGGGGAGCTGTTTTTT.

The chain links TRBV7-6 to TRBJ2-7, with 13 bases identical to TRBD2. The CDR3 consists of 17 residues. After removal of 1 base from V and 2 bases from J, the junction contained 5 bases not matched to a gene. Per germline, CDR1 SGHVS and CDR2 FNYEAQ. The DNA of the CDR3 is TGTGCCAGCAGCTTAGACGACGGGACTAGCGGGGCCTACGAGCAGTACTTC. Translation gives CASSLDDGTSGAYEQYF.

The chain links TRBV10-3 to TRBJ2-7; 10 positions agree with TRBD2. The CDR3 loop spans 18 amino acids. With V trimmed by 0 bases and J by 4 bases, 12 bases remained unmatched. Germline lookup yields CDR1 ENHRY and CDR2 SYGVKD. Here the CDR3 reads CAISESSGGAGLGYEQYF. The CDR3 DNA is TGTGCCATCAGTGAGTCCAGCGGGGGGGCTGGTCTCGGGTACGAGCAGTACTTC.

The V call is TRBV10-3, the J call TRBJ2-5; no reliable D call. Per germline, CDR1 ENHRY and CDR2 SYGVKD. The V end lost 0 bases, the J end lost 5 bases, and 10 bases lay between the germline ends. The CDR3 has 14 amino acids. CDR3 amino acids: CAISESLRGETQYF. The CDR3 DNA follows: TGTGCCATCAGTGAGTCTCTGCGCGGCGAGACCCAGTACTTC.

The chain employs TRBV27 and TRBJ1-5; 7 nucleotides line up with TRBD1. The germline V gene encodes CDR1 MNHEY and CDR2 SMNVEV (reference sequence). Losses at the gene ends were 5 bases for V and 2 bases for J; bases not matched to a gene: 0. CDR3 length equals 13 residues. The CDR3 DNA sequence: TGTGCCAGCAGTACAGGGGGCAATCAGCCCCAGCATTTT. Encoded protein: CASSTGGNQPQHF.

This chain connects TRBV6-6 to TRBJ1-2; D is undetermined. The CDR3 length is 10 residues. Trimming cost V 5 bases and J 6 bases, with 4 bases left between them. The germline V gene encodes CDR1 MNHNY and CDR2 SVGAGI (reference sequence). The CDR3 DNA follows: TGTGCCAGCAGTACGGATGGCTACACCTTC. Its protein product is CASSTDGYTF.

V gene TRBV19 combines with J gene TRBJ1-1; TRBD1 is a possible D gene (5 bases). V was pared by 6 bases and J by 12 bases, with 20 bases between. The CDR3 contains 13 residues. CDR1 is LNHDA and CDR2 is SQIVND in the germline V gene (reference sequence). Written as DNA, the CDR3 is TGTGCCAGTAGCTTGGGGGGAATTGGTGTAACTTTCTTT. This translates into CASSLGGIGVTFF. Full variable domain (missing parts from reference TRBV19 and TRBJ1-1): DGGITQSPKYLFRKEGQNVTLSCEQNLNHDAMYWYRQDPGQGLRLIYYSQIVNDFQKGDIAEGYSVSREKKESFPLTVTSAQKNPTAFYLCASSLGGIGVTFFGQGTRLTVV.

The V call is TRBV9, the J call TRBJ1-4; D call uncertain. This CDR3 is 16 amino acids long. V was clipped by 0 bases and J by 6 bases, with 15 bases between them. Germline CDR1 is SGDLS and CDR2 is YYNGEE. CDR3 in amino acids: CASSVERGLVDEKLFF. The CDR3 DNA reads TGTGCCAGCAGCGTAGAAAGAGGCCTCGTGGATGAAAAACTGTTTTTT.

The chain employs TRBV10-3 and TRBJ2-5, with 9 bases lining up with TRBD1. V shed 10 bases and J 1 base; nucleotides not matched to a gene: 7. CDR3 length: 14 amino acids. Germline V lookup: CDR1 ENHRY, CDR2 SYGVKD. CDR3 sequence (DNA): TGTGCCACCGCAACGGGACAGGGCCAAGAGACCCAGTACTTC. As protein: CATATGQGQETQYF.

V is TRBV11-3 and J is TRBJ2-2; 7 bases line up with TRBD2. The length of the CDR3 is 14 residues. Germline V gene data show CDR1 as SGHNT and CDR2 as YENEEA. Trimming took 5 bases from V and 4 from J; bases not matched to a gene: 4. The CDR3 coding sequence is TGTGCCAGCAGCACGGGGGGAACCACCGGGGAGCTGTTTTTT. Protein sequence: CASSTGGTTGELFF.

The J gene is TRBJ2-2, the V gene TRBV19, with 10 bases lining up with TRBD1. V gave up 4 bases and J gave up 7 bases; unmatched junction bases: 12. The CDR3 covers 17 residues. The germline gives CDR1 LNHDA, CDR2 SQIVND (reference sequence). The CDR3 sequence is CASSRQGARGLDGELFF. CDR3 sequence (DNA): TGTGCCAGTAGTAGACAGGGGGCGCGCGGATTAGACGGGGAGCTGTTTTTT.

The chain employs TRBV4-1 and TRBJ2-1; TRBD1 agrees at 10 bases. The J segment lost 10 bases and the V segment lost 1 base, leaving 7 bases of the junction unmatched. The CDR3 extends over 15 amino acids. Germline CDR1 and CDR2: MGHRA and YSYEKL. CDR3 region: CASSQGGQGVREQFF. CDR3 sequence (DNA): TGCGCCAGCAGCCAAGGAGGACAGGGGGTCCGGGAGCAGTTCTTC.

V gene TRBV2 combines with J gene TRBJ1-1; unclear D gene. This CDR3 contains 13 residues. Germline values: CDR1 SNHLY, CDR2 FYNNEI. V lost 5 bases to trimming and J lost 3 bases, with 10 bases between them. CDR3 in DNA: TGTGCCAGCAGTCGGGAGGCGGACACTGAAGCTTTCTTT. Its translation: CASSREADTEAFF.

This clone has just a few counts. CDR3 protein: CASSSKRDHSTDTQYF. CDR3 in DNA: TGCGCCAGCAGCTCAAAGAGAGATCACTCCACAGATACGCAGTATTTT. V usage is TRBV5-1 and J usage is TRBJ2-3; no reliable D call. The CDR3 has 16 residues. V dropped 3 bases and J dropped 2 bases, with 16 bases sitting between them. Germline lookup yields CDR1 SGHRS and CDR2 YFSETQ.